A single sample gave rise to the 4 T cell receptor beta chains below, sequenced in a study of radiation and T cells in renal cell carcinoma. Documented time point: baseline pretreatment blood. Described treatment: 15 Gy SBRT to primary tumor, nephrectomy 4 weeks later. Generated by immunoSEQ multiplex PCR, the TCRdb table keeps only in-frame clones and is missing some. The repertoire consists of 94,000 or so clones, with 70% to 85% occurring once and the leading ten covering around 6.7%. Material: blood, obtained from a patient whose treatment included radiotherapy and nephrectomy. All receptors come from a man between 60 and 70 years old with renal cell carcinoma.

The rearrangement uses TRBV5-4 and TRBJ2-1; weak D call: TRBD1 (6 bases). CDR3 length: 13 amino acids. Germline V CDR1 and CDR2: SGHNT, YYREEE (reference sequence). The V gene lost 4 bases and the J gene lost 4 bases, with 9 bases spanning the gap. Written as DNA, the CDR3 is TGTGCCAGCAGCCCAACAGGGTACAATGAGCAGTTCTTC. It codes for CASSPTGYNEQFF.

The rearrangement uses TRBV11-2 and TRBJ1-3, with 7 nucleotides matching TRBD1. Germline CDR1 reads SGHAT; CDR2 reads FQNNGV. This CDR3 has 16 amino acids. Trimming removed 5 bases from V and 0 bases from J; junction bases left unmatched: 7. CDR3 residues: CASSQGESISGNTIYF. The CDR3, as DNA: TGTGCCAGCAGCCAGGGGGAGAGTATCTCTGGAAACACCATATATTTT.

CDR3 sequence: CAWSDLSGANYGYTF. CDR3 nucleotide sequence: TGTGCCTGGAGTGACCTGTCGGGGGCTAACTATGGCTACACCTTC. The V and J genes are TRBV30 and TRBJ1-2; D is possibly TRBD1 (5 bases). CDR1 is GTSNPN, CDR2 SVGIG, per germline (reference sequence). V dropped 1 base and J dropped 0 bases, with 12 bases sitting between them. This CDR3 comprises 15 residues.

This CDR3 is CSVEKTSGYNEQFF. The CDR3 DNA follows: TGCAGCGTTGAGAAGACTAGCGGTTACAATGAGCAGTTCTTC. J is TRBJ2-1 and V is TRBV29-1, with TRBD2 matching over 9 bases. CDR1 and CDR2 (germline): SQVTM, ANQGSEA. The CDR3 has 14 residues. J was trimmed by 4 bases and V by 3 bases; bases with no gene match: 4.